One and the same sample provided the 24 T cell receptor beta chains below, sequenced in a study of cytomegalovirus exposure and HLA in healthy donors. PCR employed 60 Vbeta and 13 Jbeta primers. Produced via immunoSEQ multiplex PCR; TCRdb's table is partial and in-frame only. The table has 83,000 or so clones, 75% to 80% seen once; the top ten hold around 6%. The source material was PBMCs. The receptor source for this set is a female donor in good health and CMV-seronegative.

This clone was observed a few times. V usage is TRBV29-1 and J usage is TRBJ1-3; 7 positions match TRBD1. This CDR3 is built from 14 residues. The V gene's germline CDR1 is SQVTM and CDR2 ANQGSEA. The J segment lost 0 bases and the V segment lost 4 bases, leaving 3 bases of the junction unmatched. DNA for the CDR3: TGCAGCGTTGTGGGACAGCTCTCTGGAAACACCATATATTTT. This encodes CSVVGQLSGNTIYF.

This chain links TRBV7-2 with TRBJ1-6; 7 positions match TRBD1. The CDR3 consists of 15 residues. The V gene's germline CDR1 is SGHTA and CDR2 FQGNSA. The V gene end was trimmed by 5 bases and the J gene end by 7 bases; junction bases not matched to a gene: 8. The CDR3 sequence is CASSEQGRGNSPLHF. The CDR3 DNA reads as TGTGCCAGCAGCGAACAGGGGCGCGGGAATTCACCCCTCCACTTT.

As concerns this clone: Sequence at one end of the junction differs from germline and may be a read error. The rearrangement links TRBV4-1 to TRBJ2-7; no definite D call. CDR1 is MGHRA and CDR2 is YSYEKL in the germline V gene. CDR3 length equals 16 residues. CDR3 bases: TGCGCCAGCAGCCAAGAGTCCGGTCTCTCGCCTTACGTGCAGTACTTC. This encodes CASSQESGLSPYVQYF.

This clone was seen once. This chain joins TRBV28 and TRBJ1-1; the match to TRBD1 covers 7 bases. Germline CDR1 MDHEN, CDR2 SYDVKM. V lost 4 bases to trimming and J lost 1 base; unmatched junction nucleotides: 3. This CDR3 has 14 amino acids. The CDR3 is CASSSTGTNTEAFF. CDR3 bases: TGTGCCAGCAGTTCGACAGGGACGAACACTGAAGCTTTCTTT.

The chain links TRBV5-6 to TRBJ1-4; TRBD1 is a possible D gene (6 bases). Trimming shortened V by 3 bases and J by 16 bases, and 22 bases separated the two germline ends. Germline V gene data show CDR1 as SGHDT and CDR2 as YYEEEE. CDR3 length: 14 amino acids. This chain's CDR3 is CASSSQGRWEKGFF. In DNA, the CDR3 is TGTGCCAGCAGCTCCCAGGGGAGATGGGAAAAAGGGTTTTTT.

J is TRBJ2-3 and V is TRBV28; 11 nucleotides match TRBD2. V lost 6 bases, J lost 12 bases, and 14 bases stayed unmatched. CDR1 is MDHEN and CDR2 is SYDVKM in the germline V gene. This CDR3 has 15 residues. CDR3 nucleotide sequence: TGTGCCAGCAGCGTAGCGGGGGGGCCTGGGTATCTCCAGTATTTT. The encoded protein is CASSVAGGPGYLQYF. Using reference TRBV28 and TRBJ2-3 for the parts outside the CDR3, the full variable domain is DVKVTQSSRYLVKRTGEKVFLECVQDMDHENMFWYRQDPGLGLRLIYFSYDVKMKEKGDIPEGYSVSREKKERFSLILESASTNQTSMYLCASSVAGGPGYLQYFGPGTRLTVL.

Written as DNA, the CDR3 is TGTGCCAGCTCACCTTATTATTCCCAAGAGACCCAGTACTTC. Translated, it gives CASSPYYSQETQYF. The chain has TRBV18 and TRBJ2-5; the D is unclear. From germline, CDR1 is KGHSH and CDR2 LQKENI. This CDR3 spans 14 amino acids. The ends were cut back, 3 bases at V and 1 base at J, with 9 bases in the middle.

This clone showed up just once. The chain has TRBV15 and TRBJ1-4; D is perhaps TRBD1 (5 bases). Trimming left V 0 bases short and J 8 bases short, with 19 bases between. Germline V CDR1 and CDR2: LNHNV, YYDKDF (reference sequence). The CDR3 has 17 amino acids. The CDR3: CATSRDRAPRGGEKLFF. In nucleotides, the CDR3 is TGTGCCACCAGCAGAGATCGGGCCCCAAGGGGAGGCGAAAAACTGTTTTTT. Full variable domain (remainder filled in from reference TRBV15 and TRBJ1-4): DAMVIQNPRYQVTQFGKPVTLSCSQTLNHNVMYWYQQKSSQAPKLLFHYYDKDFNNEADTPDNFQSRRPNTSFCFLDIRSPGLGDTAMYLCATSRDRAPRGGEKLFFGSGTQLSVL.

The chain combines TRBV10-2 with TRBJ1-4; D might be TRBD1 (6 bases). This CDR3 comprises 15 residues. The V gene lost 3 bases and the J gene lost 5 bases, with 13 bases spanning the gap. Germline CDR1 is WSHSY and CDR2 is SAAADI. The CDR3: CASSDVQGNNEKLFF. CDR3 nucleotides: TGCGCCAGCAGTGACGTACAGGGTAACAATGAAAAACTGTTTTTT.

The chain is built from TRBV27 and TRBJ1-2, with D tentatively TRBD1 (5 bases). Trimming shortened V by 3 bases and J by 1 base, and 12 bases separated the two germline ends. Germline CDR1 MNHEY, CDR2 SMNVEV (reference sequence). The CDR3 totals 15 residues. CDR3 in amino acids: CASSLGQSLNYGYTF. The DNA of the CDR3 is TGTGCCAGCAGTTTGGGGCAGTCTCTTAACTATGGCTACACCTTC.

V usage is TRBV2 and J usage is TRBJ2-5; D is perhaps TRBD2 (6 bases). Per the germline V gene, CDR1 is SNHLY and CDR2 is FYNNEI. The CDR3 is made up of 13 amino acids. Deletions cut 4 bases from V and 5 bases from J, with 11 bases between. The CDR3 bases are TGTGCCAGCAGTGGGCTAGCGAAGGAGACCCAGTACTTC. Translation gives CASSGLAKETQYF.

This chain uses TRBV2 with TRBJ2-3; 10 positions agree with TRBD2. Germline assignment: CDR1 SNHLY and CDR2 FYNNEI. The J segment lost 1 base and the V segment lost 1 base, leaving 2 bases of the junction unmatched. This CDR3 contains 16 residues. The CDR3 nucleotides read TGTGCCAGCAGTGAAGGACTAGCGGGCCGCACAGATACGCAGTATTTT. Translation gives CASSEGLAGRTDTQYF.

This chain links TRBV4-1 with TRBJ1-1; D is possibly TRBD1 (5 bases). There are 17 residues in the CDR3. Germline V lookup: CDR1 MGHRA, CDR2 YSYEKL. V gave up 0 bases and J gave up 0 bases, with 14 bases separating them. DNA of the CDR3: TGCGCCAGCAGCCAAGAAACGGGGGATGCTATGAACACTGAAGCTTTCTTT. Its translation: CASSQETGDAMNTEAFF.

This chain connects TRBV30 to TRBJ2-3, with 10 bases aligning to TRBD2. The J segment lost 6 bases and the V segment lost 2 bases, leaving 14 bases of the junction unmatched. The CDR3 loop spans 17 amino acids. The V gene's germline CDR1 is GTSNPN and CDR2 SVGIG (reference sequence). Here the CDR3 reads CAWSTSGGAGVWDTQYF. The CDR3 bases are TGTGCCTGGAGTACCAGCGGGGGGGCCGGGGTCTGGGATACGCAGTATTTT.

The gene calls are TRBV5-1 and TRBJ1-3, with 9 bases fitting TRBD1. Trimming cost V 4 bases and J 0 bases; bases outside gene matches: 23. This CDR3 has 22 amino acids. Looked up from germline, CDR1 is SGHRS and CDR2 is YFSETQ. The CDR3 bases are TGCGCCAGCAGCCCCGTCCCGGGACAGGGATCGGTTCGTTCGGGCTCTGGAAACACCATATATTTT. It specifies CASSPVPGQGSVRSGSGNTIYF.

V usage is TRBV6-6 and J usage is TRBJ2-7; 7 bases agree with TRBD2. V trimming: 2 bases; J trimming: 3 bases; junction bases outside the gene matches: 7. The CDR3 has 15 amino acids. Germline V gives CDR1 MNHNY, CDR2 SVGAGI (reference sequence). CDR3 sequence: CASSYGQGGVYEQYF. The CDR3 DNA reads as TGTGCCAGCAGTTACGGCCAGGGAGGGGTCTACGAGCAGTACTTC.

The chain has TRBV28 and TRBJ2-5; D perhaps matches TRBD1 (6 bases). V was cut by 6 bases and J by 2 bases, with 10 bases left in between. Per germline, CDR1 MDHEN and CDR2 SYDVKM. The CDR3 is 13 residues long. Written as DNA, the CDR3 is TGTGCCAGCAGCAGGGGCCAGCAAGAGACCCAGTACTTC. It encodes CASSRGQQETQYF. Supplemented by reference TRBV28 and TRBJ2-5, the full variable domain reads DVKVTQSSRYLVKRTGEKVFLECVQDMDHENMFWYRQDPGLGLRLIYFSYDVKMKEKGDIPEGYSVSREKKERFSLILESASTNQTSMYLCASSRGQQETQYFGPGTRLLVL.

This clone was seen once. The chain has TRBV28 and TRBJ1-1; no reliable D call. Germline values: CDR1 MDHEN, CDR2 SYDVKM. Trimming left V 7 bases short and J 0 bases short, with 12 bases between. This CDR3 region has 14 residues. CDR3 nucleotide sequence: TGTGCCAGCATAAACTCATTCATGAACACTGAAGCTTTCTTT. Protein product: CASINSFMNTEAFF.

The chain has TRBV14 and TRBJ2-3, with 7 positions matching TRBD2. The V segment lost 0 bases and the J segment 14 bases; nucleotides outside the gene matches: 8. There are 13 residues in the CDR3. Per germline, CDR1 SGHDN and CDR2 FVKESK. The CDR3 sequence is CASSQEAGSGRYF. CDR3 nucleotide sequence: TGTGCCAGCAGCCAAGAAGCGGGGTCAGGGAGGTATTTT.

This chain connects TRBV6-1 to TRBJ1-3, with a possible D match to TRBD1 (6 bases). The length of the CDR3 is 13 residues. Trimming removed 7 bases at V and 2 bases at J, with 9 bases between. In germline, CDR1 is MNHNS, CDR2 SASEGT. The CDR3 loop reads CASNRAPGNTIYF. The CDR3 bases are TGTGCCAGCAACAGGGCCCCTGGAAACACCATATATTTT.

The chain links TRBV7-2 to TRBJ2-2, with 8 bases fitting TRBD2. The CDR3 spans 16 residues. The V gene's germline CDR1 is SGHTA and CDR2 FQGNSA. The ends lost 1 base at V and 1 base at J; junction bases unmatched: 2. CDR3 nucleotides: TGTGCCAGCAGCTTAGGGCTAGCGGGGAACACCGGGGAGCTGTTTTTT. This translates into CASSLGLAGNTGELFF.

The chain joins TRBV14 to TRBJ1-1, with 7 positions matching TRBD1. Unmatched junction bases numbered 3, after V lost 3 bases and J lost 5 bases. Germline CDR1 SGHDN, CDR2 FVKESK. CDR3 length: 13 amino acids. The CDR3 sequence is CASSQTGQTEAFF. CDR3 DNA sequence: TGTGCCAGCAGCCAGACGGGACAGACTGAAGCTTTCTTT. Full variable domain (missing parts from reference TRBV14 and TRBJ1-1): EAGVTQFPSHSVIEKGQTVTLRCDPISGHDNLYWYRRVMGKEIKFLLHFVKESKQDESGMPNNRFLAERTGGTYSTLKVQPAELEDSGVYFCASSQTGQTEAFFGQGTRLTVV.

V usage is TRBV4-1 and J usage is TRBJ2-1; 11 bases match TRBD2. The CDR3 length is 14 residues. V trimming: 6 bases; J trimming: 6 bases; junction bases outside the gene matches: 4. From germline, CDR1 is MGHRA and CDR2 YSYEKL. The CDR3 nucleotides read TGCGCCAGCAGTCTAGCGGGGGGCCTCAATGAGCAGTTCTTC. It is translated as CASSLAGGLNEQFF.

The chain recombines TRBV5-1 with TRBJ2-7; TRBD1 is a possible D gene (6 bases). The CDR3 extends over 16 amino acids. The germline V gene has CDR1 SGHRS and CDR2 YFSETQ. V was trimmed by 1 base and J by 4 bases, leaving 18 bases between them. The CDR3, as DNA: TGCGCCAGCAGCTTGACTGTAGGGGGAATTTGGTACGAGCAGTACTTC. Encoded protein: CASSLTVGGIWYEQYF.